This is a list of T cell receptor beta chains from one sample in a study of blood T cell repertoires in COVID-19. TCRdb keeps only in-frame clones here, not all; method: immunoSEQ multiplex PCR. Of approximately 220,000 clones listed, roughly nine tenths are singletons. Source material: peripheral blood. These receptors were obtained from a man aged 35 to 55 with acute or convalescent COVID-19. Each CDR3 is given with its conserved first and last residue. The D gene is left open where the match is weak. Size is omitted from some rows. Given values are once, few, many or a class for expanded clones.

clone size: NA
D gene: TRBD2
J gene: TRBJ2-5
V gene: TRBV4-3
CDR3 DNA: TGCGCCAGCAGCCAAGACTCGGGACTAGGGGAGACCCAGTACTTC
CDR3 protein: CASSQDSGLGETQYF

clone size: NA
D gene: NA
J gene: TRBJ2-3
V gene: TRBV7-9
CDR3 DNA: TGTGCCAGCAGCTCCGTGTTAGGTCGGGATCCCCTCACAGATACGCAGTATTTT
CDR3 protein: CASSSVLGRDPLTDTQYF

clone size: NA
D gene: TRBD2
J gene: TRBJ2-3
V gene: TRBV24-1
CDR3 DNA: TGTGCCACCAGTGATGTCGGGACTAGCGGGGGGGTAGATACGCAGTATTTT
CDR3 protein: CATSDVGTSGGVDTQYF

clone size: NA
D gene: TRBD2
J gene: TRBJ2-3
V gene: TRBV5-1
CDR3 DNA: TGCGCCAGCAGCTTGGCAGCGGGAGGGGATACGCAGTATTTT
CDR3 protein: CASSLAAGGDTQYF

clone size: NA
D gene: NA
J gene: TRBJ1-5
V gene: TRBV29-1
CDR3 DNA: TGCAGCGTTTCCCCGGGGACATCTAGCAATCAGCCCCAGCATTTT
CDR3 protein: CSVSPGTSSNQPQHF

clone size: NA
D gene: NA
J gene: TRBJ2-3
V gene: TRBV5-1
CDR3 DNA: TGCGCCAGCAGCCCGCGCGGCACGAGCACAGATACGCAGTATTTT
CDR3 protein: CASSPRGTSTDTQYF

clone size: NA
D gene: TRBD2
J gene: TRBJ2-1
V gene: TRBV4-3
CDR3 DNA: TGCGCCAGCAGCCATCTAGGGGGGACTAGCGGGAGGGAGCAGTTCTTC
CDR3 protein: CASSHLGGTSGREQFF

clone size: NA
D gene: NA
J gene: TRBJ1-1
V gene: TRBV7-9
CDR3 DNA: TGTGCCAGCAGCCCAACCCGCTACCCTGAAGCTTTCTTT
CDR3 protein: CASSPTRYPEAFF

clone size: NA
D gene: TRBD1
J gene: TRBJ2-7
V gene: TRBV19
CDR3 DNA: TGTGCCAGTAGTATGATCGGGACAGGGTACTACGAGCAGTACTTC
CDR3 protein: CASSMIGTGYYEQYF

clone size: few
D gene: NA
J gene: TRBJ1-6
V gene: TRBV5-3
CDR3 DNA: TGTGCCAGAAGCTTGTGGGCAGGGGAAAATTCACCCCTCCACTTT
CDR3 protein: CARSLWAGENSPLHF

clone size: NA
D gene: NA
J gene: TRBJ1-5
V gene: TRBV18
CDR3 DNA: TGTGCCAGCTCCCCTGGACGGGGAGAGATGCAGCCCCAGCATTTT
CDR3 protein: CASSPGRGEMQPQHF

clone size: once
D gene: TRBD2
J gene: TRBJ2-1
V gene: TRBV6-4
CDR3 DNA: TGTGCCAGCAGTTCCCGTCTAGCGGGATTATACAATGAGCAGTTCTTC
CDR3 protein: CASSSRLAGLYNEQFF

clone size: NA
D gene: TRBD2
J gene: TRBJ2-7
V gene: TRBV6-6
CDR3 DNA: TGTGCCAGCAGTCCGGGGACTAGCGGGAGATGGTACGAGCAGTACTTC
CDR3 protein: CASSPGTSGRWYEQYF

clone size: NA
D gene: NA
J gene: TRBJ1-1
V gene: TRBV7-9
CDR3 DNA: TGTGCCAGCAGCCCTGTCGTGGCGGGCGGCACTGAAGCTTTCTTT
CDR3 protein: CASSPVVAGGTEAFF

clone size: NA
D gene: TRBD2
J gene: TRBJ2-3
V gene: TRBV10-3
CDR3 DNA: TGTGCCATCAGTGACAGGACTAGCGGGGTTATCACAGATACGCAGTATTTT
CDR3 protein: CAISDRTSGVITDTQYF

clone size: NA
D gene: TRBD2
J gene: TRBJ2-3
V gene: TRBV19
CDR3 DNA: TGTGCCAGTAGTATAGATCGACTAGCGGGAGTCCCAGATACGCAGTATTTT
CDR3 protein: CASSIDRLAGVPDTQYF

clone size: NA
D gene: NA
J gene: TRBJ1-1
V gene: TRBV7-9
CDR3 DNA: TGTGCCAGCAGCTTAGGACGGGTAGTTAGGCACACTGAAGCTTTCTTT
CDR3 protein: CASSLGRVVRHTEAFF

clone size: NA
D gene: TRBD1
J gene: TRBJ2-5
V gene: TRBV27
CDR3 DNA: TGTGCCAGCAGTTTAAAGGGTAAGGGGGCCGTAGGGGAGACCCAGTACTTC
CDR3 protein: CASSLKGKGAVGETQYF

clone size: NA
D gene: TRBD2
J gene: TRBJ2-3
V gene: TRBV6-2/TRBV6-3
CDR3 DNA: TGTGCCAGCAGTTACCCCAGGAAGGCGGGGGGACCCACCGATACGCAGTATTTT
CDR3 protein: CASSYPRKAGGPTDTQYF

clone size: NA
D gene: NA
J gene: TRBJ2-5
V gene: TRBV7-2
CDR3 DNA: TGTGCCAGCAGCTTAAGGTACTCAGGGCCCCAAGAGACCCAGTACTTC
CDR3 protein: CASSLRYSGPQETQYF

clone size: NA
D gene: TRBD1
J gene: TRBJ2-6
V gene: TRBV28
CDR3 DNA: TGTGCCACCCGGGGGCAGGGGGCCTCTGGGGCCAACGTCCTGACTTTC
CDR3 protein: CATRGQGASGANVLTF

clone size: NA
D gene: TRBD2
J gene: TRBJ2-7
V gene: TRBV3-1/TRBV3-2
CDR3 DNA: TGTGCCAGCAGCCAGGGAGGGACCGAGCAGTACTTC
CDR3 protein: CASSQGGTEQYF

clone size: few
D gene: TRBD2
J gene: TRBJ2-5
V gene: TRBV19
CDR3 DNA: TGTGCCAGTAGTTTAGCGGGAGGGCCTAGAGAGACCCAGTACTTC
CDR3 protein: CASSLAGGPRETQYF

clone size: NA
D gene: TRBD1
J gene: TRBJ1-1
V gene: TRBV5-1
CDR3 DNA: TGCGCCAGCACCGGACAGGGGATGGAGGACACTGAAGCTTTCTTT
CDR3 protein: CASTGQGMEDTEAFF

clone size: once
D gene: NA
J gene: TRBJ2-6
V gene: TRBV27
CDR3 DNA: TGTGCCAGCAGACAGTTACAGGGTTCAGGGGCCAACGTCCTGACTTTC
CDR3 protein: CASRQLQGSGANVLTF